The 20 T cell receptor beta chains below were found in one sample sequenced in a study of control samples from healthy donors and cancer patients. The table came from immunoSEQ multiplex PCR; TCRdb's copy has only in-frame clones and leaves some out. The sample holds under 70,000 clones, roughly 95% seen once. The specimen was blood. The receptor set was obtained from a woman aged 18-35 years in good health.

This chain uses TRBV6-2 or TRBV6-3 with TRBJ2-1; no definite D call. There are 13 residues in the CDR3. CDR1 and CDR2 (germline): MNHEY, SVGEGT. The V gene lost 4 bases and the J gene lost 4 bases, with 8 bases spanning the gap. The CDR3 sequence: CASSFQGYNEQFF. Written as DNA, the CDR3 is TGTGCCAGCAGTTTCCAAGGTTACAATGAGCAGTTCTTC.

This rearrangement joins TRBV5-4 to TRBJ2-2, with D tentatively TRBD1 (6 bases). V gave up 0 bases and J gave up 0 bases, with 9 bases separating them. In germline, CDR1 is SGHNT, CDR2 YYREEE (reference sequence). The CDR3 has 16 residues. In DNA, the CDR3 is TGTGCCAGCAGCTTGGATGAGGGGGCGAACACCGGGGAGCTGTTTTTT. Encoded protein: CASSLDEGANTGELFF.

The rearrangement uses TRBV5-3 and TRBJ1-5, with 7 bases matching TRBD1. TRBV5-3 is an ORF, with its function uncertain. This CDR3 is 14 amino acids long. The trim removed 7 bases at V and 4 bases at J, leaving 8 bases unmatched. The CDR3 region is CARHPVTGNQPQHF. The DNA for the CDR3 is TGTGCCAGACACCCCGTGACAGGGAATCAGCCCCAGCATTTT.

The J gene is TRBJ2-1, the V gene TRBV30; no clear D. Germline V gene data show CDR1 as GTSNPN and CDR2 as SVGIG (reference sequence). The CDR3 is 15 residues long. The V end lost 5 bases, the J end lost 1 base, and 15 bases lay between the germline ends. The CDR3: CAWDLTGLSYNEQFF. In DNA, the CDR3 is TGTGCCTGGGACCTCACCGGGTTGTCCTACAATGAGCAGTTCTTC.

The chain joins TRBV6-5 to TRBJ2-7, with D possibly being TRBD1 (6 bases). Trimming pared 7 bases from V and 6 bases from J, leaving 22 bases between. This CDR3 has 15 residues. The germline CDR1 and CDR2 sequences are MNHEY and SVGAGI. The CDR3 spells CASKQDRTRAIEQYF. CDR3 nucleotide sequence: TGTGCCAGCAAACAAGACAGGACCCGCGCCATCGAGCAGTACTTC.

In its sample, this clone was seen a few times. The same CDR3 also results from other DNA sequences found in this sample. J is TRBJ1-2 and V is TRBV6-1, with D perhaps matching TRBD1 (5 bases). This CDR3 contains 14 residues. CDR1 and CDR2 from the germline V gene are MNHNS and SASEGT. Trimming left V 2 bases short and J 7 bases short, with 14 bases between. CDR3: CASSEFGGVGGYTF. The CDR3 DNA reads as TGTGCCAGCAGTGAATTTGGGGGGGTAGGTGGCTACACCTTC.

This clone has a single count. This sequence joins TRBV6-4 and TRBJ2-2, with D possibly matching TRBD1 (6 bases). V lost 3 bases and J lost 5, with 10 bases in between. Germline CDR1 MRHNA, CDR2 SNTAGT. The CDR3 totals 14 residues. The CDR3 DNA reads as TGTGCCAGCAGTGAGTCAGGGGATACCGGGGAGCTGTTTTTT. Amino acids: CASSESGDTGELFF.

The rearrangement links TRBV30 to TRBJ1-4; D might be TRBD1 (6 bases). The length of the CDR3 is 15 residues. Deletions cut 3 bases from V and 5 bases from J, with 16 bases between. Looked up from germline, CDR1 is GTSNPN and CDR2 is SVGIG (reference sequence). The CDR3 DNA reads TGTGCCTGGAGGGATTGGACAGATCAGAATGAAAAACTGTTTTTT. It codes for CAWRDWTDQNEKLFF.

The chain carries TRBV6-6 and TRBJ1-3, with TRBD1 as a possible D gene (6 bases). V was cut by 6 bases and J by 2 bases, with 11 bases left in between. Germline CDR1 MNHNY, CDR2 SVGAGI (reference sequence). The CDR3 is made up of 14 amino acids. DNA for the CDR3: TGTGCCAGCAGCATACAGGGAACTGGAAACACCATATATTTT. It is translated as CASSIQGTGNTIYF.

This rearrangement joins TRBV5-6 to TRBJ2-5; TRBD1 matches at 7 bases. CDR3 length: 14 amino acids. The V gene end was trimmed by 0 bases and the J gene end by 4 bases; junction bases not matched to a gene: 3. The germline V gene has CDR1 SGHDT and CDR2 YYEEEE. DNA for the CDR3: TGTGCCAGCAGCTTGGGGAGACAGGGAGAGACCCAGTACTTC. Its protein is CASSLGRQGETQYF.

CDR3 amino acids: CASSPAGGTSYEQYF. The CDR3 DNA follows: TGTGCCAGCTCACCGGCGGGGGGCACCTCCTACGAGCAGTACTTC. The chain joins TRBV18 to TRBJ2-7, with 8 bases lining up with TRBD2. The germline gives CDR1 KGHSH, CDR2 LQKENI. The CDR3 contains 15 residues. V gave up 3 bases and J gave up 0 bases; unmatched junction bases: 4.

The V call is TRBV19, the J call TRBJ1-2, with D tentatively TRBD1 (5 bases). Germline values: CDR1 LNHDA, CDR2 SQIVND (reference sequence). The CDR3 contains 15 residues. V was shortened by 3 bases and J by 3 bases, with 14 bases between the two germline ends. Written as DNA, the CDR3 is TGTGCCAGTAGTATTGGTCTGGGAGGGGACTATGGCTACACCTTC. Encoded protein: CASSIGLGGDYGYTF. The whole variable domain, remainder taken from reference TRBV19 and TRBJ1-2, is DGGITQSPKYLFRKEGQNVTLSCEQNLNHDAMYWYRQDPGQGLRLIYYSQIVNDFQKGDIAEGYSVSREKKESFPLTVTSAQKNPTAFYLCASSIGLGGDYGYTFGSGTRLTVV.

The chain is built from TRBV5-1 and TRBJ2-5; D perhaps matches TRBD1 (5 bases). Germline CDR1 reads SGHRS; CDR2 reads YFSETQ. This CDR3 is 15 amino acids long. The V gene lost 5 bases and the J gene lost 2 bases, with 16 bases spanning the gap. CDR3 in amino acids: CASREGVVGQETQYF. Written as DNA, the CDR3 is TGCGCCAGCAGGGAAGGGGTGGTGGGACAAGAGACCCAGTACTTC.

The chain combines TRBV3-1 (or the pseudogene TRBV3-2) with TRBJ2-1, with a tentative D call TRBD1 (6 bases). V was trimmed by 1 base and J by 2 bases, leaving 12 bases between them. Germline V lookup: CDR1 LGHDT, CDR2 YNNKEL (reference sequence). There are 16 residues in the CDR3. The DNA for the CDR3 is TGTGCCAGCAGCCAAGGGGGGCCAGAAGCCTACAATGAGCAGTTCTTC. Protein sequence: CASSQGGPEAYNEQFF.

V is TRBV28 and J is TRBJ1-2; D ambiguous. Trimming shortened V by 4 bases and J by 8 bases, and 11 bases separated the two germline ends. CDR1 and CDR2 from the germline V gene are MDHEN and SYDVKM. The CDR3 totals 12 residues. For the CDR3, the DNA is TGTGCCAGCAGTTCCCGGCGAAGCGGCTACACCTTC. Protein: CASSSRRSGYTF.

J is TRBJ1-1 and V is TRBV6-2 or TRBV6-3, with D unclear. The length of the CDR3 is 15 residues. Germline V gene sequence: CDR1 MNHEY, CDR2 SVGEGT. The V gene lost 5 bases and the J gene lost 4 bases, with 17 bases spanning the gap. Here the CDR3 DNA reads TGTGCCAGCAGTACGCGACATGAATGGTCCACTGAAGCTTTCTTT. Its protein is CASSTRHEWSTEAFF.

This clone was picked up one time. The chain employs TRBV4-1 and TRBJ1-2; 7 bases match TRBD1. The CDR3 sequence is 15 residues long. Losses at the gene ends were 4 bases for V and 4 bases for J; bases not matched to a gene: 9. Germline V gene sequence: CDR1 MGHRA, CDR2 YSYEKL. The CDR3 loop reads CASSRLRGDSYGYTF. CDR3 coding DNA: TGCGCCAGCAGCCGATTAAGGGGGGACAGCTATGGCTACACCTTC.

The V call is TRBV3-1 (or the pseudogene TRBV3-2), the J call TRBJ2-2; TRBD2 matches 10 bases. The CDR3 length is 17 residues. J lost 6 bases, V lost 0 bases, and 7 bases had no gene match. The germline CDR1 and CDR2 sequences are LGHDT and YNNKEL (reference sequence). DNA of the CDR3: TGTGCCAGCAGCCAAGAGGGCCTAGCGGGGGTTCCCGGGGAGCTGTTTTTT. This codes for CASSQEGLAGVPGELFF.

The V and J genes are TRBV7-9 and TRBJ1-1; no clear D gene. CDR1 is SEHNR, CDR2 FQNEAQ, per germline (reference sequence). CDR3 length equals 9 residues. The V gene lost 5 bases and the J gene lost 11 bases, with 6 bases spanning the gap. CDR3 loop: CASSPEAFF. For the CDR3, the DNA is TGTGCCAGCAGCCCCGAGGCTTTCTTT.

The J gene is TRBJ1-2, the V gene TRBV4-1; D is undetermined. V gave up 0 bases and J gave up 6 bases, with 8 bases separating them. The CDR3 is 13 residues long. Germline loops: CDR1 MGHRA, CDR2 YSYEKL. Here the CDR3 DNA reads TGCGCCAGCAGCCAAGATCCCCGAAATGGCTACACCTTC. Translation gives CASSQDPRNGYTF.